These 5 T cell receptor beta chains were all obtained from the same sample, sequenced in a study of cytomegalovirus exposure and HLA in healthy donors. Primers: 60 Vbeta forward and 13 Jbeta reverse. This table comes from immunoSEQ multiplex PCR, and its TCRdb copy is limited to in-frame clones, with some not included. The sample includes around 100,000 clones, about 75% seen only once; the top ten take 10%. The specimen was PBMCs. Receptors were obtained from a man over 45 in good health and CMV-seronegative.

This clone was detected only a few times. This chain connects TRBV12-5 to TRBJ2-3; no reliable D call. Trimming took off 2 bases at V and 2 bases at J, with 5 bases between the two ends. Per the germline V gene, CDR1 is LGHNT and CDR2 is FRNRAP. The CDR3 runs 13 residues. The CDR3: CASGLKHTDTQYF. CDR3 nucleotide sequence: TGTGCTAGTGGTTTGAAACACACAGATACGCAGTATTTT. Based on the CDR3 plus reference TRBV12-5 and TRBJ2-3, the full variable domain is DARVTQTPRHKVTEMGQEVTMRCQPILGHNTVFWYRQTMMQGLELLAYFRNRAPLDDSGMPKDRFSAEMPDATLATLKIQPSEPRDSAVYFCASGLKHTDTQYFGPGTRLTVL.

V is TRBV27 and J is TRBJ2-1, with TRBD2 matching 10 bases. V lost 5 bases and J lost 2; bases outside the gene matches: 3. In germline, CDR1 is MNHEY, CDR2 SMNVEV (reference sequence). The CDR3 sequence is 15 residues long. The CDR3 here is CASSLAGATYNEQFF. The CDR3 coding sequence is TGTGCCAGCAGTCTAGCGGGGGCCACCTACAATGAGCAGTTCTTC.

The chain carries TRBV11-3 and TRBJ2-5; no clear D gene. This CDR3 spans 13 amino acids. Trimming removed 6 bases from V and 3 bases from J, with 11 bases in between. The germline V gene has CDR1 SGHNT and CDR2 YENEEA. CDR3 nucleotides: TGTGCCAGCAGTACCCTTGAGGAAGAGACCCAGTACTTC. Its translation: CASSTLEEETQYF.

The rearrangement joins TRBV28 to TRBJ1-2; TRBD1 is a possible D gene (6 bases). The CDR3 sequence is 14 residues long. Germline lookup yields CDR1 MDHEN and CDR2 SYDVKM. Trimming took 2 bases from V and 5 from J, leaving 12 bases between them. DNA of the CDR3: TGTGCCAGCAGTTTAGGGACACAAATTTATGGCTACACCTTC. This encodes CASSLGTQIYGYTF.

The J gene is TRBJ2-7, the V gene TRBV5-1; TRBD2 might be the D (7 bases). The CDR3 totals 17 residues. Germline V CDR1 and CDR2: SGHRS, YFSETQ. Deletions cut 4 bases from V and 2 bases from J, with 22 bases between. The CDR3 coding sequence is TGCGCCAGCAGCCTAGGACAGTCGGGGCTAGCGGCCTACGAGCAGTACTTC. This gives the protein CASSLGQSGLAAYEQYF.